The 25 T cell receptor beta chains below all came from one sample that was sequenced in a study of T cells in Graves' hyperthyroidism and ophthalmopathy. RNA transcripts provided the source from which TCR beta CDR3 regions were amplified. When the TCR CDR3 underwent first-round RT-PCR, the HTBI primer set was used. TCRdb processed the multiplex PCR reads anew with MiXCR; each CDR3 protein has one entry. This table has about 34,000 distinct CDR3 sequences, 52% appearing once. The sample taken for sequencing was blood. These receptors were taken from a woman aged 40 to 49 with Graves' ophthalmopathy.

Sample share makes this clonotype medium-sized. This chain joins TRBV10-1 and TRBJ2-1, with a weak D call TRBD2 (5 bases). There are 13 residues in the CDR3. Per germline, CDR1 WNHNN and CDR2 SYGVQD (reference sequence). The V end lost 1 base, the J end lost 7 bases, and 8 bases lay between the germline ends. The CDR3, as DNA: TGCGCCAGCAGTGAGTATGAGGGAAATGAGCAGTTCTTC. Protein product: CASSEYEGNEQFF.

This clonotype was seen at least ten times. The V call is TRBV7-2, the J call TRBJ1-3; D is perhaps TRBD1 (5 bases). This CDR3 comprises 15 residues. Germline values: CDR1 SGHTA, CDR2 FQGNSA. V was shortened by 7 bases and J by 2 bases, with 15 bases between the two germline ends. The CDR3 bases are TGTGCCAGCACCCGGGACGGAGGCCCTGGAAACACCATATATTTT. Translation gives CASTRDGGPGNTIYF.

This chain links TRBV20-1 with TRBJ2-7; D gene ambiguous. The V and J ends lost 8 bases and 2 bases respectively, with 13 bases between them. Germline-derived CDR1 and CDR2 are DFQATT and SNEGSKA (reference sequence). CDR3 length equals 12 residues. The CDR3 DNA follows: TGCAGTATGCCGAGTCCAACCTACGAGCAGTACTTC. Protein: CSMPSPTYEQYF.

This clonotype was observed many times. The CDR3 DNA sequence: TGTGCCAGCAGACGAGGCCGGGACGGATCCTACGAGCAGTACTTC. It is translated as CASRRGRDGSYEQYF. The chain employs TRBV6-6 and TRBJ2-7; the D gene could be TRBD1 or TRBD2 (5 bases each). The ends were cut back, 6 bases at V and 1 base at J, with 16 bases in the middle. CDR1 and CDR2 from the germline V gene are MNHNY and SVGAGI (reference sequence). The CDR3 is 15 amino acids.

This clonotype appeared many times. CDR3 in DNA: TGTGCCAGCAGTTACTTAGAGAACACTGAAGCTTTCTTT. Amino acids: CASSYLENTEAFF. This chain uses TRBV6-5 with TRBJ1-1; no clear D gene. V was cut by 1 base and J by 1 base, with 4 bases left in between. Germline V lookup: CDR1 MNHEY, CDR2 SVGAGI. This CDR3 comprises 13 residues.

This clonotype occurred many times. This chain joins TRBV6-5 and TRBJ2-2, with 10 nucleotides matching TRBD1. The germline gives CDR1 MNHEY, CDR2 SVGAGI. The CDR3 runs to 14 residues. V dropped 8 bases and J dropped 7; count of bases not matched to a gene: 7. CDR3 sequence (DNA): TGTGCCAGCTCTGGACAGGGGGGTGTCGGGGAGCTGTTTTTT. Translated: CASSGQGGVGELFF.

The J gene is TRBJ2-7, the V gene TRBV9; D not resolved. The CDR3 has 15 amino acids. In germline, CDR1 is SGDLS, CDR2 YYNGEE. V was pared by 1 base and J by 2 bases, with 13 bases between. The CDR3 protein is CASSVSPRGPYEQYF. The CDR3 nucleotides read TGTGCCAGCAGCGTATCCCCTCGCGGACCCTACGAGCAGTACTTC.

The J gene is TRBJ2-7, the V gene TRBV7-3; 7 nucleotides agree with TRBD2. The length of the CDR3 is 14 residues. V gave up 2 bases and J gave up 2 bases; unmatched junction bases: 3. CDR1 is SGHTA and CDR2 is FQGTGA in the germline V gene. CDR3 residues: CASSLSSGPYEQYF. The CDR3 region has the DNA TGTGCCAGCAGCTTATCTAGCGGTCCCTACGAGCAGTACTTC.

In its sample, this clonotype is medium-sized. The chain couples TRBV7-2 to TRBJ2-1, with D tentatively TRBD1 (5 bases). V was shortened by 0 bases and J by 1 base, with 7 bases between the two germline ends. This CDR3 is built from 15 residues. Germline values: CDR1 SGHTA, CDR2 FQGNSA. The CDR3 DNA is TGTGCCAGCAGCTTAGCAAGGACATCCTACAATGAGCAGTTCTTC. It translates to CASSLARTSYNEQFF.

The rearrangement uses TRBV12-3 or TRBV12-4 and TRBJ2-7, with no clear D. The CDR3 is 11 amino acids. Trimming took 5 bases from V and 5 from J, leaving 7 bases between them. The CDR3, as DNA: TGTGCCAGCAGTCCCTGGGACGAGCAGTACTTC. It encodes CASSPWDEQYF.

V and J are TRBV27 and TRBJ1-3, with 7 bases identical to TRBD1. The CDR3 is made up of 15 amino acids. Germline assignment: CDR1 MNHEY and CDR2 SMNVEV (reference sequence). V gave up 2 bases and J gave up 4 bases; unmatched junction bases: 5. CDR3 residues: CASSLRGRYGNTIYF. Here the CDR3 DNA reads TGTGCCAGCAGTTTAAGGGGGCGTTACGGAAACACCATATATTTT.

The chain is built from TRBV10-3 and TRBJ2-7; TRBD1 or TRBD2 may be the D gene (5 bases each). In germline, CDR1 is ENHRY, CDR2 SYGVKD. This CDR3 has 14 amino acids. V was trimmed by 7 bases and J by 2 bases, leaving 15 bases between them. The CDR3: CAINRDGITYEQYF. In nucleotides, the CDR3 is TGTGCCATCAACCGGGACGGAATAACCTACGAGCAGTACTTC.

V usage is TRBV7-8 and J usage is TRBJ1-6; D remains ambiguous. The CDR3 length is 17 residues. V was shortened by 4 bases and J by 6 bases, with 19 bases between the two germline ends. Germline CDR1 is SGHVS and CDR2 is FQNEAQ. The CDR3 sequence is CASSSESRQDLNSPLHF. The CDR3 DNA follows: TGTGCCAGCAGCTCAGAATCTCGTCAGGACCTTAATTCACCCCTCCACTTT.

This clonotype is categorized as medium-sized. This sequence joins TRBV9 and TRBJ2-7; the match to TRBD1 covers 7 bases. This CDR3 comprises 13 residues. The junction had 3 bases not matched to a gene; V was cut back by 2 bases and J by 4 bases. Germline V gene data show CDR1 as SGDLS and CDR2 as YYNGEE. Written as DNA, the CDR3 is TGTGCCAGCAGCGTTGGGACAGCTTACGAGCAGTACTTC. It encodes CASSVGTAYEQYF.

With regard to this clonotype: A much larger clone lies a single base off, so this may be a read error. The chain has TRBV18 and TRBJ1-1; weak D call: TRBD1 (5 bases). This CDR3 spans 13 amino acids. Germline CDR1 and CDR2: KGHSH and LQKENI. Trimming took off 2 bases at V and 7 bases at J, with 11 bases between the two ends. CDR3 region: CASSPWQGHEAFF. The CDR3 DNA reads TGTGCCAGCTCACCATGGCAGGGCCATGAAGCTTTCTTT.

This clonotype was recorded many times. V usage is TRBV7-3 and J usage is TRBJ2-1, with D unresolved. V was shortened by 7 bases and J by 12 bases, with 22 bases between the two germline ends. This CDR3 comprises 14 residues. Looked up from germline, CDR1 is SGHTA and CDR2 is FQGTGA. The CDR3, as DNA: TGTGCCAGCACCCCCCGCCCTGGCTCGTCGGGGCAGTTCTTC. Residues: CASTPRPGSSGQFF. Combining the CDR3 with reference TRBV7-3 and TRBJ2-1 gives the whole variable domain GAGVSQTPSNKVTEKGKYVELRCDPISGHTALYWYRQSLGQGPEFLIYFQGTGAADDSGLPNDRFFAVRPEGSVSTLKIQRTERGDSAVYLCASTPRPGSSGQFFGPGTRLTVL.

The chain uses TRBV10-1 and TRBJ2-7, with 8 bases matching TRBD2. This CDR3 comprises 13 residues. Germline loops: CDR1 WNHNN, CDR2 SYGVQD (reference sequence). CDR3 in DNA: TGCGCAAGGAATTTAGCGGGATCGTACGAGCAGTACTTC. Translation gives CARNLAGSYEQYF.

In this sample, this clonotype turned up many times. The rearrangement links TRBV6-2 or TRBV6-3 to TRBJ1-5; 9 bases map to TRBD1. The CDR3 is 15 amino acids. The V segment lost 0 bases and the J segment 4 bases; nucleotides outside the gene matches: 1. Germline values: CDR1 MNHEY, CDR2 SVGEGT. The CDR3 DNA sequence: TGTGCCAGCAGTTACTCTGACAGGGGGAATCAGCCCCAGCATTTT. Its protein is CASSYSDRGNQPQHF.

Many counts were recorded for this clonotype. The gene calls are TRBV19 and TRBJ2-1, with D possibly matching TRBD1 (5 bases). V lost 2 bases to trimming and J lost 5 bases, with 10 bases between them. This CDR3 has 14 amino acids. The germline V gene encodes CDR1 LNHDA and CDR2 SQIVND (reference sequence). CDR3 sequence reads: CASSISQGDNEQFF. As DNA, the CDR3 is TGTGCCAGTAGTATAAGTCAGGGCGACAATGAGCAGTTCTTC.

This clonotype has a count of ten or more. A much larger clone lies a single base off, so this may be a read error. The chain links TRBV29-1 to TRBJ2-7; D gene unclear. The CDR3 length is 12 residues. The V gene's germline CDR1 is SQVTM and CDR2 ANQGSEA. The CDR3 is CSVLGSAYGQYF. CDR3 DNA sequence: TGCAGCGTTTTGGGTAGTGCCTACGGGCAGTACTTC.

This clonotype was found many times. J is TRBJ1-1 and V is TRBV9; D uncertain. Germline CDR1 is SGDLS and CDR2 is YYNGEE. The CDR3 totals 14 residues. V lost 1 base to trimming and J lost 3 bases, with 10 bases between them. The CDR3 nucleotides read TGTGCCAGCAGCGTAAGTGAGGGATACACTGAAGCTTTCTTT. Amino acid sequence: CASSVSEGYTEAFF.

The J gene is TRBJ2-5, the V gene TRBV10-3; D gene unclear. Germline V lookup: CDR1 ENHRY, CDR2 SYGVKD. The CDR3 has 13 residues. The germline V and J ends were trimmed by 4 bases and 7 bases, with 13 bases remaining between them. The CDR3 region is CAISGNPARTQYF. CDR3 DNA: TGTGCCATCAGTGGAAATCCAGCACGGACCCAGTACTTC.

This clonotype was picked up many times. The CDR3, as DNA: TGTGCCAGCAGGGGACAGTCTAATTCACCCCTCCACTTT. Protein product: CASRGQSNSPLHF. The chain has TRBV6-5 and TRBJ1-6, with 7 nucleotides matching TRBD1. The CDR3 sequence is 13 residues long. After removal of 6 bases from V and 6 bases from J, the junction contained 2 bases not matched to a gene. CDR1 and CDR2 from the germline V gene are MNHEY and SVGAGI.

The chain carries TRBV10-3 and TRBJ2-2, with 7 bases that match TRBD1. V shed 11 bases, J shed 6 bases, and the junction held 9 bases outside the gene matches. CDR3 length: 13 residues. Germline loops: CDR1 ENHRY, CDR2 SYGVKD. The CDR3 region is CAGTSQGAGELFF. CDR3 nucleotide sequence: TGTGCCGGGACAAGTCAGGGGGCCGGGGAGCTGTTTTTT.

This chain uses TRBV13 with TRBJ2-5; D tentatively fits TRBD1 or TRBD2 (6 bases each). CDR3 length equals 14 residues. Per germline, CDR1 PRHDT and CDR2 FYEKMQ (reference sequence). V was clipped by 1 base and J by 4 bases, with 10 bases between them. CDR3 in amino acids: CASSLEGGRETQYF. In DNA, the CDR3 is TGTGCCAGCAGCTTAGAGGGGGGACGAGAGACCCAGTACTTC.